These 21 T cell receptor beta chains came from one sample sequenced in a study of T-cell reconstitution after alpha-beta-depleted transplantation in children. Library preparation (for TCRbeta) was performed with unique molecular identifiers. TCRdb ran MiXCR on the PCR reads and lists one entry per CDR3 protein. The table lists 540,000 or so distinct CDR3 sequences, about 21% of them singletons. This specimen was PBMCs, mostly from graft donor cells, taken 360 days after TCRalphabeta/CD19-depleted stem cell transplant. These receptors all stem from a boy less than two years old who had a stem cell transplant for acute myeloid leukemia, so the T cells may come from the graft donor.

This rearrangement joins TRBV7-2 to TRBJ2-3; 7 bases fit TRBD1. This CDR3 has 16 amino acids. Germline V lookup: CDR1 SGHTA, CDR2 FQGNSA. After removal of 2 bases from V and 1 base from J, the junction contained 6 bases not matched to a gene. The DNA of the CDR3 is TGTGCCAGCAGCTTATCCCGGGACAGTGGCACAGATACGCAGTATTTT. It translates to CASSLSRDSGTDTQYF. Full variable domain (rest looked up from reference TRBV7-2 and TRBJ2-3): GAGVSQSPSNKVTEKGKDVELRCDPISGHTALYWYRQSLGQGLEFLIYFQGNSAPDKSGLPSDRFSAERTGGSVSTLTIQRTQQEDSAVYLCASSLSRDSGTDTQYFGPGTRLTVL.

The chain couples TRBV5-1 to TRBJ2-3, with D uncertain. Germline V gene lookup returns CDR1 SGHRS and CDR2 YFSETQ. CDR3 length equals 15 residues. V lost 3 bases, J lost 0 bases, and 11 bases lay in between. Here the CDR3 DNA reads TGCGCCAGCAGCTACGGAAGAACTAGCACAGATACGCAGTATTTT. Its protein is CASSYGRTSTDTQYF.

The chain is built from TRBV19 and TRBJ2-1; TRBD1 or TRBD2 may be the D gene (5 bases each). CDR1 and CDR2 (germline): LNHDA, SQIVND (reference sequence). V was trimmed by 3 bases and J by 9 bases, leaving 15 bases between them. The CDR3 covers 14 residues. Written as DNA, the CDR3 is TGTGCCAGTAGTATCCCGGGGATGCAGGGTGAGCAGTTCTTC. It codes for CASSIPGMQGEQFF.

This clonotype was detected ten times or more. V gene TRBV20-1 combines with J gene TRBJ2-1; 10 bases are shared with TRBD2. This CDR3 is 13 amino acids long. J was trimmed by 9 bases and V by 3 bases; bases with no gene match: 5. Looked up from germline, CDR1 is DFQATT and CDR2 is SNEGSKA (reference sequence). This chain's CDR3 is CSASGLADVEQFF. Written as DNA, the CDR3 is TGCAGTGCTAGCGGACTAGCGGACGTTGAGCAGTTCTTC.

The rearrangement links TRBV10-3 to TRBJ1-2; tentatively, D is TRBD1 (5 bases). Germline V gene sequence: CDR1 ENHRY, CDR2 SYGVKD. V lost 1 base and J lost 0, with 12 bases in between. This CDR3 comprises 16 residues. The DNA for the CDR3 is TGTGCCATCAGTGAGTGGGTAGGGGAATCTAACTATGGCTACACCTTC. Residues: CAISEWVGESNYGYTF.

The rearrangement uses TRBV5-7 and TRBJ2-7, with unresolved D. TRBV5-7 is placed among ORFs of uncertain function. The V and J ends lost 7 bases and 4 bases respectively, with 12 bases between them. The CDR3 is 12 residues long. The CDR3 region has the DNA TGTGCCAGCGGCCCTGCGCGGTACGAGCAGTACGTC. This encodes CASGPARYEQYV.

This clonotype was counted at least ten times. V is TRBV6-1 and J is TRBJ2-5; TRBD2 is a possible D gene (5 bases). Germline CDR1 is MNHNS and CDR2 is SASEGT. The CDR3 consists of 15 residues. Trimming pared 4 bases from V and 3 bases from J, leaving 15 bases between. The CDR3 region is CASSGSRAPKETQYF. DNA of the CDR3: TGTGCCAGCAGTGGATCGCGGGCCCCAAAAGAGACCCAGTACTTC.

Worth noting for this clonotype: The junction differs from germline at one of its ends, possibly a read error. This chain links TRBV20-1 with TRBJ2-5; possibly TRBD1 for D (5 bases). The germline gives CDR1 DFQATT, CDR2 SNEGSKA (reference sequence). The CDR3 extends over 16 amino acids. The CDR3 DNA reads as TGCTGTGCTAGGGGTTCGGACGAAAGAACAGGAGAGACCCAGTACTTC. This encodes CCARGSDERTGETQYF.

This clonotype was observed a handful of times. CDR3 DNA sequence: TGCAGTGTTCCGACAGGGGGTAATGAAAAACTGTTTTTT. Translation gives CSVPTGGNEKLFF. The chain uses TRBV20-1 and TRBJ1-4, with 9 bases fitting TRBD1. Germline loops: CDR1 DFQATT, CDR2 SNEGSKA (reference sequence). Germline trimming cut 7 bases from V and 4 bases from J; bases unmatched to any gene: 4. The CDR3 sequence is 13 residues long.

This clonotype came up many times. The V and J genes are TRBV28 and TRBJ2-1; no clear D gene. The CDR3 loop spans 18 amino acids. V was trimmed by 3 bases and J by 0 bases, leaving 18 bases between them. Germline assignment: CDR1 MDHEN and CDR2 SYDVKM. CDR3 residues: CASSFPSSARDSYNEQFF. For the CDR3, the DNA is TGTGCCAGCAGTTTCCCTTCGTCGGCCCGCGACTCCTACAATGAGCAGTTCTTC.

The V call is TRBV5-1, the J call TRBJ2-7; 8 bases map to TRBD1. The CDR3 runs 13 residues. V shed 5 bases, J shed 2 bases, and the junction held 3 bases outside the gene matches. CDR1 and CDR2 (germline): SGHRS, YFSETQ. This chain's CDR3 is CASRGTGPYEQYF. CDR3 in DNA: TGCGCCAGCAGAGGGACAGGTCCCTACGAGCAGTACTTC.

The gene calls are TRBV14 and TRBJ1-2; weak D call: TRBD1 (5 bases). The V end lost 4 bases, the J end lost 3 bases, and 15 bases lay between the germline ends. CDR1 SGHDN and CDR2 FVKESK come from the germline V gene. The CDR3 has 15 residues. The CDR3 nucleotides read TGTGCCAGCAGCCCACAGGAGGGTAGCTACTATGGCTACACCTTC. Its translation is CASSPQEGSYYGYTF.

The table lists this clonotype with a few counts. The genes are TRBV12-3 or TRBV12-4 and TRBJ1-2; 9 bases align to TRBD1. This CDR3 contains 15 residues. Trimming at V came to 4 bases and at J to 5 bases, leaving 8 bases not matched to a gene. In nucleotides, the CDR3 is TGTGCCAGCAGTTCCACAGGGGGCAGAGTTTATGGCTACACCTTC. Translation gives CASSSTGGRVYGYTF.

This clonotype was counted between two and nine times. The chain is built from TRBV5-1 and TRBJ2-1; D possibly corresponds to TRBD2 (5 bases). The germline V gene has CDR1 SGHRS and CDR2 YFSETQ. Trimming took off 5 bases at V and 7 bases at J, with 19 bases between the two ends. This CDR3 is built from 15 residues. CDR3 region: CASSLRGALDNEQFF. The CDR3 bases are TGCGCCAGCAGTCTTCGGGGAGCGCTCGATAATGAGCAGTTCTTC.

Ten or more counts support this clonotype. This chain links TRBV29-1 with TRBJ2-3; D is unclear. CDR1 and CDR2 from the germline V gene are SQVTM and ANQGSEA. V was cut by 3 bases and J by 0 bases, with 10 bases left in between. CDR3 length equals 14 residues. Here the CDR3 DNA reads TGCAGCGTTGACGGCCGGCCGAGCACAGATACGCAGTATTTT. Translating gives CSVDGRPSTDTQYF.

This clonotype showed up many times. The rearrangement joins TRBV15 to TRBJ2-1; D perhaps matches TRBD2 (5 bases). V was shortened by 3 bases and J by 0 bases, with 9 bases between the two germline ends. CDR3 length: 15 residues. CDR1 LNHNV and CDR2 YYDKDF come from the germline V gene (reference sequence). As DNA, the CDR3 is TGTGCCACCAGCAGTGAGAGGGACTCCTACAATGAGCAGTTCTTC. It translates to CATSSERDSYNEQFF. Combining the CDR3 with reference TRBV15 and TRBJ2-1 gives the whole variable domain DAMVIQNPRYQVTQFGKPVTLSCSQTLNHNVMYWYQQKSSQAPKLLFHYYDKDFNNEADTPDNFQSRRPNTSFCFLDIRSPGLGDTAMYLCATSSERDSYNEQFFGPGTRLTVL.

This clonotype has at least ten counts. V is TRBV29-1 and J is TRBJ2-5; D is uncertain. Trimming pared 6 bases from V and 3 bases from J, leaving 8 bases between. The length of the CDR3 is 11 residues. Germline V lookup: CDR1 SQVTM, CDR2 ANQGSEA. This chain's CDR3 is CSVRTEETQYF. The CDR3 DNA sequence: TGCAGCGTCCGGACGGAAGAGACCCAGTACTTC.

The rearrangement joins TRBV30 to TRBJ2-1; no firm D call. Trimming left V 2 bases short and J 8 bases short, with 10 bases between. The CDR3 extends over 12 amino acids. The V gene's germline CDR1 is GTSNPN and CDR2 SVGIG (reference sequence). In nucleotides, the CDR3 is TGTGCCTGGAGTCCTCCAAGGGATGAGCAGTTCTTC. Amino acids: CAWSPPRDEQFF.

The chain has TRBV5-1 and TRBJ2-1, with D perhaps assigned TRBD1 or TRBD2 (5 bases each). The CDR3 is 13 amino acids. The germline gives CDR1 SGHRS, CDR2 YFSETQ. The V gene lost 0 bases and the J gene lost 9 bases, with 10 bases spanning the gap. The CDR3 spells CASSLAGRSEQFF. The CDR3 DNA reads TGCGCCAGCAGCTTGGCGGGGCGATCTGAGCAGTTCTTC.

This sequence joins TRBV5-5 and TRBJ2-2; the D gene is possibly TRBD1 (6 bases). The V gene's germline CDR1 is SGHKS and CDR2 YYEKEE (reference sequence). The V gene lost 4 bases and the J gene lost 0 bases, with 13 bases spanning the gap. This CDR3 is 16 amino acids long. This chain's CDR3 is CASSGYGQTNTGELFF. The DNA for the CDR3 is TGTGCCAGCAGCGGGTATGGACAGACGAACACCGGGGAGCTGTTTTTT.

The chain combines TRBV21-1 with TRBJ2-7. TRBV21-1 is recorded as a pseudogene. The CDR3 is made up of 17 amino acids. The CDR3 DNA sequence: TGTGCCAGCAGCAAACGGTGGACGGTGGGGGAGTCCTACGAGCAGTACTTC. This gives the protein CASSKRWTVGESYEQYF.